This TCR beta chain was retrieved from a study of T cell clonotyping in hematopoietic cell transplantation. This clone appeared once. CDR1 SGHRS and CDR2 YFSETQ come from the germline V gene. V was trimmed by 4 bases and J by 3 bases, leaving 19 bases between them. This CDR3 spans 16 amino acids. TCRdb keeps only in-frame clones here, not all; method: immunoSEQ multiplex PCR. The sample carries 4,600 or so clones, roughly 77% recorded once. The receptor comes from a female patient in her 50s who had an allogeneic stem cell transplant from an unrelated donor, so the T cells may come from the graft donor. Some clones in this sample may be carry-over from other donors' samples. This material consisted of peripheral blood mononuclear cells, taken 100 days after allogeneic stem cell transplant. The rearrangement links TRBV5-1 to TRBJ2-5, with D possibly being TRBD1 or TRBD2 (6 bases each). CDR3 DNA: TGCGCCAGCAGCCCGGGGGTCGGGGGCCCCGAAGAGACCCAGTACTTC. Residues: CASSPGVGGPEETQYF.